This T cell receptor (beta chain) was obtained from a study of memory CD8 T cells in hepatitis C reinfection. Study-level findings and limits: Conclusions on public clonotypes and secondary clearance were not definitive with four or five donors.

Method: immunoSEQ multiplex PCR; TCRdb's copy keeps in-frame clones and lacks some. The table includes approximately 51,000 clones, roughly 90% detected once. Described time point: pre-reinfection, 55 to 20 weeks before reinfection detection. TCR sequencing was done directly ex vivo on sorted cells, without expansion in vitro. Control naive CD8 T cells came from a couple of donors at all three reinfection time points. This clone was found a few times. The target antigen is unknown. Sequencing was carried out using naive CD8+ T cells sorted from blood. The origin of this receptor is a man between 18 and 35 years old with hepatitis C virus infection.

The CDR3, as DNA: TGTGCCAGCAGTGAATGGGAGGTTAGCAATCAGCCCCAGCATTTT. This sequence encodes CASSEWEVSNQPQHF. The V and J genes are TRBV6-1 and TRBJ1-5; D gene uncertain. The CDR3 loop spans 15 amino acids. Germline loops: CDR1 MNHNS, CDR2 SASEGT. Deletions cut 2 bases from V and 0 bases from J, with 8 bases between.